This is a list of T cell receptor beta chains from one sample in a study of blood T cells in healthy people across ages. TCRdb analysed the 5' RACE reads with MiXCR anew, one entry per CDR3 protein. Found here are 800,000 to 950,000 distinct CDR3 sequences, roughly 50% of them singletons; the top ten hold 13%. The sequenced material came from blood. These receptors all stem from a man in his thirties or forties in good health. The CDR3 runs from the conserved cysteine through the conserved F or W. Expanded clones get a size class; other rows say once, few or many, or leave the size out.

clone_size: .
v_call: TRBV4-2
cdr3_aa: CASSQEGRTTDTQYF

clone_size: few
v_call: TRBV5-1
cdr3_aa: CASSAGGDEAFF

clone_size: few
v_call: TRBV4-2
cdr3_aa: CASSQGLTGGHNEQFF

clone_size: .
v_call: TRBV20-1
cdr3_aa: CSAPRAGATNEKLFF

clone_size: few
v_call: TRBV7-9
cdr3_aa: CASSDVGQETQYF

clone_size: .
v_call: TRBV20-1
cdr3_aa: CSARVRGENGYTF

clone_size: .
v_call: TRBV6-2/TRBV6-3
cdr3_aa: CASSYSLHYSAWGTGTYEQYF

clone_size: few
v_call: TRBV4-1
cdr3_aa: CASSLNGQVYGYTF

clone_size: .
v_call: TRBV20-1
cdr3_aa: CSARTSGGSTGELFF

clone_size: .
v_call: TRBV24-1
cdr3_aa: CATSDGGGKTKNIQYF

clone_size: .
v_call: TRBV27
cdr3_aa: CASSGGQAYEQYF

clone_size: .
v_call: TRBV12-3/TRBV12-4
cdr3_aa: CASSLSNGGEKLFF

clone_size: .
v_call: TRBV6-2/TRBV6-3
cdr3_aa: CASSYPRTAGGKETQYF

clone_size: few
v_call: TRBV27
cdr3_aa: CASRLPGAAYEQYF

clone_size: .
v_call: TRBV10-3
cdr3_aa: CAISEDGGYGYTF

clone_size: .
v_call: TRBV27
cdr3_aa: CASSSISTGGAGGEETQYF

clone_size: many
v_call: TRBV3-1
cdr3_aa: CASSQGPRQGRGYTF

clone_size: .
v_call: TRBV12-3/TRBV12-4
cdr3_aa: CASSSDGATDTQYF

clone_size: few
v_call: TRBV4-2
cdr3_aa: CASSHRGTSGTDTQYF

clone_size: few
v_call: TRBV4-1
cdr3_aa: CASSRPGGPEANVLTF

clone_size: few
v_call: TRBV7-2
cdr3_aa: CASSSGGIRLPAKNIQYF

clone_size: .
v_call: TRBV4-1
cdr3_aa: CASSQVYPGATSPLHF

clone_size: .
v_call: TRBV12-3/TRBV12-4
cdr3_aa: CASSDVPGLAAFEQFF

clone_size: few
v_call: TRBV5-1
cdr3_aa: CASSFGDGTGLNYGYTF

clone_size: .
v_call: TRBV9
cdr3_aa: CASSRFAETYNEQFF

clone_size: .
v_call: TRBV7-9
cdr3_aa: CASLRGKNYGYTF

clone_size: .
v_call: TRBV5-1
cdr3_aa: CASSLGSGATEAFF

clone_size: many
v_call: TRBV4-1
cdr3_aa: CASSPDRGVYEQYF

clone_size: .
v_call: TRBV3-1
cdr3_aa: CASSQARDTYQETQYF

clone_size: .
v_call: TRBV30
cdr3_aa: CAWSVSGPVNGYTF

clone_size: many
v_call: TRBV6-1
cdr3_aa: CASSEQGGDQPQHF

clone_size: once
v_call: TRBV6-2/TRBV6-3
cdr3_aa: CASSYSTGARYNEQFF

clone_size: .
v_call: TRBV3-1
cdr3_aa: CASSQDPGVALHGQYF

clone_size: once
v_call: TRBV7-2
cdr3_aa: CASSLSRGAHPSSYEQYF

clone_size: .
v_call: TRBV5-6
cdr3_aa: CASSFTDTDTQYF

clone_size: few
v_call: TRBV25-1
cdr3_aa: CASSEAVGLSPLHF

clone_size: .
v_call: TRBV6-1
cdr3_aa: CASSESSGGRNTQYF

clone_size: .
v_call: TRBV5-1
cdr3_aa: CASGTGVSSYEQYF

clone_size: .
v_call: TRBV7-2
cdr3_aa: CASSQRAGGLTGELFF

clone_size: .
v_call: TRBV18
cdr3_aa: CASSPRPQGTNEQYF

clone_size: .
v_call: TRBV27
cdr3_aa: CASSSPRGSYEQYF

clone_size: .
v_call: TRBV4-2
cdr3_aa: CASSHTGSQETQFF

clone_size: few
v_call: TRBV4-2
cdr3_aa: CASSQEAGTSGYQETQYF

clone_size: .
v_call: TRBV20-1
cdr3_aa: CSVRRGGWEKLFF

clone_size: .
v_call: TRBV12-3/TRBV12-4
cdr3_aa: CASSSAGQSYEQYF

clone_size: .
v_call: TRBV6-5
cdr3_aa: CASSYQGRQFF

clone_size: once
v_call: TRBV7-2
cdr3_aa: CASSLIAGGTHEQFF

clone_size: few
v_call: TRBV9
cdr3_aa: CASSVKIEPYEQYF

clone_size: .
v_call: TRBV12-3/TRBV12-4
cdr3_aa: CASSTNRGGITSDTQYF

clone_size: .
v_call: TRBV28
cdr3_aa: CASSLLRGGYNEQFF

clone_size: .
v_call: TRBV25-1
cdr3_aa: CASSQTDRHNEQFF

clone_size: once
v_call: TRBV20-1
cdr3_aa: CSARSGTANTGELFF

clone_size: .
v_call: TRBV9
cdr3_aa: CASSVTTRSGKSTDTQYF

clone_size: few
v_call: TRBV7-9
cdr3_aa: CASSVGYQETQYF

clone_size: .
v_call: TRBV12-3/TRBV12-4
cdr3_aa: CASSFPGHGYTF